Below are 23 T cell receptor beta chains sequenced from a single sample in a study of T cells in Graves' hyperthyroidism and ophthalmopathy. There were TCR beta CDR3 regions amplified from RNA transcripts. A set of HTBI primers served as the primers for a first-round RT-PCR of the TCR CDR3. One entry per CDR3 protein, called by TCRdb with MiXCR from the multiplex PCR reads. This sample has 370,000 or so distinct CDR3 sequences, with roughly 25% found just once. The sample comprised blood. The source of these receptors is a man in his fifties with Graves' hyperthyroidism.

The V and J genes are TRBV7-2 and TRBJ1-1, with a weak D call TRBD1 (6 bases). V was trimmed by 3 bases and J by 3 bases, leaving 14 bases between them. Germline CDR1 reads SGHTA; CDR2 reads FQGNSA. This CDR3 region has 15 residues. The CDR3 sequence: CASSLGQSRDTEAFF. The CDR3 DNA reads TGTGCCAGCAGCTTGGGACAATCGAGGGACACTGAAGCTTTCTTT.

Many counts were recorded for this clonotype. The genes are TRBV12-3 or TRBV12-4 and TRBJ2-7; possibly TRBD1 for D (5 bases). The CDR3 is 15 residues long. Trimming pared 8 bases from V and 0 bases from J, leaving 17 bases between. The CDR3 DNA sequence: TGTGCCAGCTTAGCAGTAGGGGTGAGCTCCTACGAGCAGTACTTC. Protein sequence: CASLAVGVSSYEQYF.

This clonotype was seen more than once but under ten times. This sequence joins TRBV5-1 and TRBJ1-1; the D gene is possibly TRBD1 (6 bases). CDR1 and CDR2 from the germline V gene are SGHRS and YFSETQ. V lost 0 bases to trimming and J lost 2 bases, with 11 bases between them. The CDR3 is 15 residues long. In nucleotides, the CDR3 is TGCGCCAGCAGCTTGGGTGGGGGGGCCAACACTGAAGCTTTCTTT. Protein sequence: CASSLGGGANTEAFF.

This clonotype showed up many times. The chain has TRBV29-1 and TRBJ2-1, with 13 bases identical to TRBD2. Germline CDR1 and CDR2: SQVTM and ANQGSEA. There are 15 residues in the CDR3. Germline trimming cut 5 bases from V and 8 bases from J; bases unmatched to any gene: 9. CDR3 nucleotide sequence: TGCAGCGTTCGTGGAGGACTAGCGGGAGACGATGAGCAGTTCTTC. It translates to CSVRGGLAGDDEQFF.

This clonotype was observed a few times. This sequence joins TRBV24-1 and TRBJ2-1; 12 bases align to TRBD2. Germline loops: CDR1 KGHDR, CDR2 SFDVKD. This CDR3 region has 14 residues. V lost 5 bases and J lost 9; bases outside the gene matches: 4. CDR3 region: CATSATSGSGEQFF. CDR3 sequence (DNA): TGTGCCACCAGTGCGACTAGCGGGAGCGGTGAGCAGTTCTTC.

Ten or more counts support this clonotype. This sequence joins TRBV2 and TRBJ2-4, with a tentative D call TRBD2 (6 bases). In germline, CDR1 is SNHLY, CDR2 FYNNEI. The CDR3 contains 14 residues. Trimming removed 3 bases at V and 5 bases at J, with 11 bases between. As DNA, the CDR3 is TGTGCCAGCAGTGATCGGAGCGGGCAAAACATTCAGTACTTC. This sequence encodes CASSDRSGQNIQYF.

J is TRBJ1-2 and V is TRBV29-1; D not certain. This CDR3 spans 12 amino acids. The germline CDR1 and CDR2 sequences are SQVTM and ANQGSEA. V was cut by 3 bases and J by 3 bases, with 8 bases left in between. The CDR3 is CSVEALDYGYTF. The CDR3, as DNA: TGCAGCGTTGAGGCGTTAGACTATGGCTACACCTTC.

Ten or more counts support this clonotype. This rearrangement joins TRBV28 to TRBJ2-5; perhaps TRBD1 as D (6 bases). CDR3 size: 14 residues. The germline V gene encodes CDR1 MDHEN and CDR2 SYDVKM. V was shortened by 1 base and J by 5 bases, with 11 bases between the two germline ends. In nucleotides, the CDR3 is TGTGCCAGCAGTTTATCTCAGGGGATTGAGACCCAGTACTTC. It translates to CASSLSQGIETQYF.

V usage is TRBV27 and J usage is TRBJ1-2; a possible D gene is TRBD1 (6 bases). Germline V gives CDR1 MNHEY, CDR2 SMNVEV (reference sequence). The CDR3 totals 14 residues. The ends were cut back, 5 bases at V and 7 bases at J, with 17 bases in the middle. CDR3 coding DNA: TGTGCCAGCAGTCCCCGGGGGGGGGCGGCTGGCTACACCTTC. The encoded protein is CASSPRGGAAGYTF.

This rearrangement joins TRBV9 to TRBJ1-1; 8 bases align to TRBD1. V was pared by 4 bases and J by 5 bases, with 10 bases of the junction left unmatched. Germline CDR1 SGDLS, CDR2 YYNGEE. This CDR3 is built from 15 residues. CDR3 nucleotides: TGTGCCAGCAGCATCGGACAGGGCTTGGGGACTGAAGCTTTCTTT. The encoded protein is CASSIGQGLGTEAFF.

This clonotype showed up just a few times. The genes are TRBV5-1 and TRBJ2-7, with 9 bases matching TRBD1. This CDR3 spans 15 amino acids. Trimming took 0 bases from V and 2 from J; bases not matched to a gene: 3. Germline V gene data show CDR1 as SGHRS and CDR2 as YFSETQ. The CDR3 nucleotides are TGCGCCAGCAGCTTGGAGGGACAGGGCCCCTACGAGCAGTACTTC. It yields the protein CASSLEGQGPYEQYF.

About this clonotype itself: A much larger clone lies one base from this, so it may be a read error. Here the CDR3 reads CASTLSEGTYNEQFF. CDR3 DNA sequence: TGTGCCAGCACCTTAAGCGAGGGAACCTACAATGAGCAGTTCTTC. The chain has TRBV7-6 and TRBJ2-1; a possible D gene is TRBD2 (5 bases). Looked up from germline, CDR1 is SGHVS and CDR2 is FNYEAQ. The length of the CDR3 is 15 residues.

This clonotype has at least ten counts. The rearrangement joins TRBV3-1 to TRBJ2-1; 8 bases fit TRBD2. Germline V gives CDR1 LGHDT, CDR2 YNNKEL (reference sequence). The CDR3 consists of 15 residues. With 1 base clipped from V and 4 bases from J, the junction kept 3 bases outside the gene matches. In DNA form, the CDR3 reads TGTGCCAGCAGCCAAGGACTAGCGATGTACAATGAGCAGTTCTTC. This codes for CASSQGLAMYNEQFF.

As concerns this clonotype: It may be a read error: a sequence one base away is much more abundant. This rearrangement joins TRBV3-1 to TRBJ2-7, with 11 bases lining up with TRBD2. The J call may be incorrect, as the DNA end agrees better with TRBJ2-1. This CDR3 region has 15 residues. Germline V gives CDR1 LGHDT, CDR2 YNNKEL (reference sequence). The CDR3 reads CASSRLLAGVYEQFF. The CDR3 DNA reads as TGTGCCAGCAGCCGCCTACTAGCGGGAGTCTACGAGCAGTTCTTC.

This clonotype was counted ten times or more. The genes are TRBV5-1 and TRBJ2-2; D is possibly TRBD2 (6 bases). Trimming removed 2 bases at V and 1 base at J, with 6 bases between. Germline V lookup: CDR1 SGHRS, CDR2 YFSETQ. The CDR3 is made up of 14 amino acids. CDR3: CASSLAGNTGELFF. The CDR3 DNA sequence: TGCGCCAGCAGCTTAGCGGGGAACACCGGGGAGCTGTTTTTT. Full variable domain (outside the CDR3, taken from reference TRBV5-1 and TRBJ2-2): KAGVTQTPRYLIKTRGQQVTLSCSPISGHRSVSWYQQTPGQGLQFLFEYFSETQRNKGNFPGRFSGRQFSNSRSEMNVSTLELGDSALYLCASSLAGNTGELFFGEGSRLTVL.

This clonotype was detected ten times or more. The J gene is TRBJ2-7, the V gene TRBV12-3 or TRBV12-4; tentatively, D is TRBD1 (6 bases). This CDR3 comprises 13 residues. Trimming stripped 1 base from V and 6 bases from J, with 10 bases between. In DNA, the CDR3 is TGTGCCAGCAGTTTAGTTCGAGGGGGCGAGCAGTACTTC. It codes for CASSLVRGGEQYF.

This rearrangement joins TRBV28 to TRBJ1-2, with D possibly TRBD1 on 6 matching bases. The germline V and J ends were trimmed by 6 bases and 6 bases, with 11 bases remaining between them. CDR1 is MDHEN, CDR2 SYDVKM, per germline. The CDR3 covers 12 residues. The CDR3 loop reads CASSSDSDGYTF. DNA for the CDR3: TGTGCCAGCAGCTCGGACAGTGATGGCTACACCTTC.

The V and J genes are TRBV10-3 and TRBJ2-3, with unresolved D. V lost 10 bases and J lost 0, with 14 bases in between. CDR3 length: 14 amino acids. CDR1 and CDR2 (germline): ENHRY, SYGVKD. The CDR3 is CATLKQESTDTQYF. CDR3 nucleotide sequence: TGTGCCACCTTAAAGCAGGAGAGCACAGATACGCAGTATTTT.

This clonotype was seen ten or more times. This sequence joins TRBV27 and TRBJ2-5, with D tentatively TRBD2 (6 bases). Trimming took 3 bases from V and 4 from J, leaving 15 bases between them. This CDR3 has 15 amino acids. In germline, CDR1 is MNHEY, CDR2 SMNVEV (reference sequence). The CDR3 loop reads CASSFGGVGLETQYF. The CDR3 region has the DNA TGTGCCAGCAGTTTCGGGGGAGTAGGCCTAGAGACCCAGTACTTC.

V is TRBV12-3 or TRBV12-4 and J is TRBJ2-7; TRBD2 might be the D (6 bases). V was pared by 6 bases and J by 6 bases, with 15 bases between. CDR3 size: 13 residues. This chain's CDR3 is CASRVFEGGEQYF. The CDR3 region has the DNA TGTGCCAGCAGGGTTTTTGAGGGAGGCGAGCAGTACTTC.

The V call is TRBV3-1, the J call TRBJ2-1; possible D gene TRBD2, 6 bases. Germline V CDR1 and CDR2: LGHDT, YNNKEL (reference sequence). This CDR3 spans 16 amino acids. V lost 0 bases to trimming and J lost 1 base, with 10 bases between them. CDR3 nucleotide sequence: TGTGCCAGCAGCCAAGATCCTGGGACTTCCTACAATGAGCAGTTCTTC. Amino acid sequence: CASSQDPGTSYNEQFF.

The chain recombines TRBV28 with TRBJ2-2; 7 bases match TRBD1. The V and J ends lost 10 bases and 0 bases, in that order; junction bases with no gene match: 5. The length of the CDR3 is 14 residues. Germline V gene sequence: CDR1 MDHEN, CDR2 SYDVKM. The DNA of the CDR3 is TGTGCCACCAGACAGGGATCGAACACCGGGGAGCTGTTTTTT. It encodes CATRQGSNTGELFF.

This clonotype was seen more than once but under ten times. This rearrangement joins TRBV18 to TRBJ2-5; D is perhaps TRBD1 (6 bases). Between the trimmed V and J ends, which lost 2 bases and 3 bases, there was a span of 16 bases. Germline values: CDR1 KGHSH, CDR2 LQKENI. The CDR3 runs 16 residues. The CDR3 loop reads CASSPYRDLKEETQYF. CDR3 in DNA: TGTGCCAGCTCACCATACAGGGACCTAAAGGAAGAGACCCAGTACTTC.